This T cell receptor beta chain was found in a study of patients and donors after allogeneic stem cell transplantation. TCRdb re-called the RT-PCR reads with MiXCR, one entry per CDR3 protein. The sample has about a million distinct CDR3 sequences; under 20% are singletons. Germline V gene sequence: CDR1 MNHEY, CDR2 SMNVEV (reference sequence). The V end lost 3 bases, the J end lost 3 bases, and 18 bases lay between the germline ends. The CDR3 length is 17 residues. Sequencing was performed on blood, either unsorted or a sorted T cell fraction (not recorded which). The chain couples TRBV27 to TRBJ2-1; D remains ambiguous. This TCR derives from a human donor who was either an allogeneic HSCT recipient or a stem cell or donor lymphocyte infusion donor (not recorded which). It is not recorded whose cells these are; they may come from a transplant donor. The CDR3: CASSFIPDLLGYNEQFF. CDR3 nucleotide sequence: TGTGCCAGCAGTTTCATCCCGGACCTCTTGGGCTACAATGAGCAGTTCTTC.